The 9 T cell receptor beta chains listed next were all sequenced from one sample in a study of tumor-infiltrating lymphocytes in primary liver carcinoma. TCR beta cDNA came from about 500 ng total RNA, primed with a constant-region primer. Three-round nested multiplex PCR performed with slightly modified ARM-PCR produced the TCR beta libraries. The two initial PCR rounds, roughly 10 cycles each, used TRBV1-TRBV30 forward and C-beta reverse primers. TCRdb used MiXCR to reprocess the multiplex PCR reads, holding one entry per CDR3 protein. The sample lists fewer than 250,000 distinct CDR3 sequences; just under 85% were seen once. From roughly 20-30 mg of unsorted bulk tissue, DNA and RNA were co-extracted together. The specimen was tumor tissue from primary liver carcinoma. Source of these receptors: a man aged 35-49 years with primary liver carcinoma and hepatitis B virus infection.

Comments on this clonotype: A read error is possible here, since a much larger clone lies one base away. It is likely a read error, because the conserved phenylalanine at the end of the CDR3 is missing. This chain uses TRBV5-1 with TRBJ1-1, with 7 bases that match TRBD1. V dropped 4 bases and J dropped 11; count of bases not matched to a gene: 8. This CDR3 contains 12 residues. Germline V gene sequence: CDR1 SGHRS, CDR2 YFSETQ. The CDR3 protein is CASSIDRDEAFI. The CDR3 DNA sequence: TGCGCCAGCAGCATAGACAGGGATGAGGCTTTCATT.

This rearrangement joins TRBV10-1 to TRBJ2-2, with TRBD2 identical over 10 bases. The CDR3 length is 17 residues. Germline V gene sequence: CDR1 WNHNN, CDR2 SYGVQD (reference sequence). V dropped 4 bases and J dropped 7; count of bases not matched to a gene: 12. The CDR3 loop is CASSGSSGSLAIGELFF. The CDR3 coding sequence is TGCGCCAGCAGTGGCTCTAGCGGGAGCCTAGCGATCGGGGAGCTGTTTTTT.

Of note for this clonotype: This may stem from a read error, because a much larger clone lies one nucleotide away. J is TRBJ2-5 and V is TRBV2, with a possible D match to TRBD1 (5 bases). CDR1 is SNHLY, CDR2 FYNNEI, per germline. The CDR3 spans 15 residues. The V and J ends lost 11 bases and 6 bases respectively, with 25 bases between them. CDR3 nucleotide sequence: TGTGCCCGATCTTCAGCAAGGGGTGGTACGAAGACCCAGTACTTC. The encoded protein is CARSSARGGTKTQYF.

As regards this clonotype: One junction end does not reproduce the germline sequence, and a read error may be involved. This sequence joins TRBV12-3 or TRBV12-4 and TRBJ2-7; D gene uncertain. The CDR3 runs 13 residues. CDR3 loop: CDSSNKGISEQYF. The DNA of the CDR3 is TGTGACAGCAGTAATAAAGGGATTAGCGAGCAGTACTTC.

On this clonotype: A much larger clone sits a single nucleotide away, making a read error possible. This chain connects TRBV6-5 to TRBJ1-1, with D possibly TRBD1 on 5 matching bases. Germline V lookup: CDR1 MNHEY, CDR2 SVGAGI. The CDR3 runs to 11 residues. Here the CDR3 DNA reads TGTGTCAGCACATCAGGGACTGAAGCTTTCTTT. Its protein is CVSTSGTEAFF.

Concerning this clonotype itself: With a much larger clone just one base away, this may be a read error. This chain joins TRBV5-4 and TRBJ2-7; tentatively, D is TRBD2 (5 bases). The length of the CDR3 is 20 residues. CDR1 SGHNT and CDR2 YYREEE come from the germline V gene (reference sequence). V dropped 4 bases and J dropped 3 bases, with 32 bases sitting between them. CDR3 protein: CASSPGPGIGYGGLHYEQYF. The CDR3 nucleotides are TGTGCCAGCAGCCCAGGTCCCGGGATAGGGTATGGAGGTTTACACTACGAGCAGTACTTC.

Note on this clonotype: The junction departs from the called germline gene at one end, perhaps through a read error. This rearrangement joins TRBV6-5 to TRBJ1-5, with D maybe TRBD1 (6 bases). The V gene's germline CDR1 is MNHEY and CDR2 SVGAGI. The CDR3 consists of 13 residues. The DNA of the CDR3 is TGTACCAGCAGTTTACAGGGTAAACAGCCTCAGCATTTT. This encodes CTSSLQGKQPQHF.

The chain joins TRBV6-6 to TRBJ1-5; D might be TRBD1 (6 bases). TRBJ2-3 explains the end of the DNA better; the J call may be wrong. The CDR3 loop spans 16 amino acids. The germline CDR1 and CDR2 sequences are MNHNY and SVGAGI (reference sequence). Here the CDR3 reads CASSPTGPRQGQPQYF. The CDR3 DNA sequence: TGTGCCAGTAGCCCAACGGGACCCCGGCAAGGACAGCCCCAGTATTTT.

The V and J genes are TRBV29-1 and TRBJ2-3; 9 bases are a match to TRBD1. Looked up from germline, CDR1 is SQVTM and CDR2 is ANQGSEA. The CDR3 spans 14 residues. V lost 5 bases to trimming and J lost 14 bases; unmatched junction nucleotides: 17. The CDR3 DNA is TGCAGCGTTTCCGGGACAGGGACGTCAGATACACCGTATTTT. It codes for CSVSGTGTSDTPYF.